This T cell receptor (beta chain) was captured by sequencing in a study of T cell responses to AZD1222 COVID-19 vaccine. Trimming shortened V by 4 bases and J by 6 bases, and 17 bases separated the two germline ends. CDR3 length: 14 amino acids. The germline CDR1 and CDR2 sequences are SGHRS and YFSETQ. Some clones are missing from TCRdb's copy, which holds only in-frame ones; the method was immunoSEQ multiplex PCR. This table holds over 70,000 clones, 88% found once. The study, taken as a whole, reports: The span of vaccine-associated CD4 TCRs extended across spike, with dominance at 160-218 and 743-854. Clonal diversity was possibly underestimated, and white British individuals and females predominated among donors. Just six AZD1222 recipients tested seropositive at baseline.

Turning to this clone: The antigen remains unidentified.

The input for sequencing was peripheral blood, taken on day 0 of MenACWY control vaccination. The V gene is TRBV5-1, the J gene TRBJ2-7; D possibly uses TRBD1 or TRBD2 (5 bases each). The clonotype originates from an adult in good health. CDR3 region: CASSLGTGVFEQYF. CDR3 in DNA: TGCGCCAGCAGCCTCGGGACCGGGGTTTTCGAGCAGTACTTC.